This TCR beta chain derives from a study of post-analysis software for immune sequencing data (dated by TCRdb to between 2014 and 2017). Turning to the overall study: Relapsing-remitting, secondary progressive and progressive-relapsing multiple sclerosis were recorded as disease courses, and subtype annotation was lacking for some patients. The patient repertoires were compared against approximately ten previously published healthy control repertoires obtained from donors aged roughly 6 to 28 years. A subset of samples was prepared in parallel using single-end sample barcoding, then pooled and co-amplified after Illumina adapter ligation. The research as a whole found: Normalized Chao1 diversity was significantly lower in multiple sclerosis patients than controls, suggesting substantial peripheral T-cell clonal expansion. A few TRBV segments, including TRBV5-6, TRBV5-1 and TRBV20-1, were significantly more frequent in patients than controls. Direct clustering with F measure revealed strong co-clustering of samples prepared in the same batch, which led to a batch-effect correction. The control group was slightly older than the multiple sclerosis patient group.

The library relied on PCR. TCRdb records Illumina HiSeq 2500 as the sequencer. To reduce PCR and sequencing biases, unique molecular identifiers were built into the TCR beta cDNA libraries. Every 1 to 10 million input T cells yielded approximately 500,000 cDNA molecules, meaning each molecule approximated one T cell. The patient libraries were prepared and sequenced using the same protocol as the earlier healthy control dataset. Samples belonging to the same batch were prepared together, multiplexed and sequenced on a shared HiSeq lane. From the authors' description of their analysis: Raw barcoded reads were processed with MIGEC, discarding single-read molecular identifier groups before consensus assembly and CDR3 extraction. Clonotype tables were post-analysed with VDJtools, normalizing diversity by down-sampling all datasets to the smallest sample size. To correct batch-related cross-sample contamination, repertoire overlap clustering matched CDR3 amino acid sequences but not nucleotide sequences. The public reads were run again by TCRdb, first through fastp at Q25 and then through MiXCR, and only productive beta chains were kept. Here each entry gathers all rows of one CDR3 protein and keeps the most common genes and DNA. For this entry, the V and J calls and clone size follow TCRdb and not the study's own pipeline. For this sample there are fewer than 900,000 distinct CDR3 sequences; 46% appear just once. Approximately 4.4% of the sample rests with the top ten.

To demonstrate the VDJtools post-analysis software, TCR beta repertoires were profiled from the peripheral blood of over ten young patients with multiple sclerosis. The multiple sclerosis patients were children and adolescents between roughly 6 and 15 years of age. Comments on this clonotype: Its cognate antigen has yet to be identified. Per-nucleotide qualities are absent, and no much larger clonotype sits a single base away.

The germline V gene provides CDR1 LGHNA and CDR2 YNFKEQ. The CDR3 covers 15 residues, taking in both the cysteine and the phenylalanine. Just CDR3 DNA is preserved here, 45 bases in frame from base 1. The germline V end is reduced by 5 bases and the J end by 5 bases; junction bases left unmatched: 6. The sample taken for sequencing was blood. The TCR originated in a girl aged 10-17 years with multiple sclerosis. The chain is assembled from TRBV4-2 and TRBJ2-2; 9 bases in the middle match TRBD1. In nucleotide form, the sequence is TGTGCCAGCAGCTACCGGGACAGGGAAACCGGGGAGCTGTTTTTT. It encodes CASSYRDRETGELFF.